The source of this T cell receptor beta chain is a study of blood T cell repertoires in COVID-19. In the study overall: PBMCs, B-cell-depleted T cells, or T cells provided the cDNA or gDNA that made up the material.

Authors' methods: The authors estimated nucleated cell counts from reference gene primer amplification. TCRdb keeps only in-frame clones here, not all; method: immunoSEQ multiplex PCR. That table supplies the V and J calls and clone size; D and trimming were determined from the DNA. Here the sample spans about 38,000 clones, 87% being singletons. V was shortened by 0 bases and J by 6 bases, with 7 bases between the two germline ends. Germline V gene data show CDR1 as SGDLS and CDR2 as YYNGEE. The CDR3 has 13 amino acids. This sequence originates from a man over 45 with active or convalescent COVID-19. Specimen: peripheral blood. The gene calls are TRBV9 and TRBJ2-1; no clear D. This CDR3 is CASSVASRNEQFF. CDR3 DNA: TGTGCCAGCAGCGTAGCAAGCCGCAATGAGCAGTTCTTC.